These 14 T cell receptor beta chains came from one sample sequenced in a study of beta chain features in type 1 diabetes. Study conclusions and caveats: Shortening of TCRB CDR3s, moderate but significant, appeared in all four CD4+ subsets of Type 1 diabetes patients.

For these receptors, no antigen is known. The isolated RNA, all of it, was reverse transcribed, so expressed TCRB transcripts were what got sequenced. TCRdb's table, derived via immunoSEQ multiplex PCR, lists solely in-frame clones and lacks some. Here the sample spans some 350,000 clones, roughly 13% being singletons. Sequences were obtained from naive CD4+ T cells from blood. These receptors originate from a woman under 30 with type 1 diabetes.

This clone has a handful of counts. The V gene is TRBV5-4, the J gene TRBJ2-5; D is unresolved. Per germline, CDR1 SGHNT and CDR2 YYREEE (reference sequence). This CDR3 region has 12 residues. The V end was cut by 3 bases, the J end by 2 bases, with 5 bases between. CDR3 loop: CASSSLQETQYF. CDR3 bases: TGTGCCAGCAGCTCTTTACAAGAGACCCAGTACTTC. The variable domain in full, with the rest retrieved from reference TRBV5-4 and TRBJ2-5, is ETGVTQSPTHLIKTRGQQVTLRCSSQSGHNTVSWYQQALGQGPQFIFQYYREEENGRGNFPPRFSGLQFPNYSSELNVNALELDDSALYLCASSSLQETQYFGPGTRLLVL.

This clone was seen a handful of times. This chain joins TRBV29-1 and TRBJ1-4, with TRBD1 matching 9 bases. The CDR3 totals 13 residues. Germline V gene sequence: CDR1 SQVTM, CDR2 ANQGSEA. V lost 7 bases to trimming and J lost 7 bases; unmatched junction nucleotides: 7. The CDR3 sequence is CSAGTGTGEKLFF. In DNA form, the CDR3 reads TGCAGCGCGGGGACAGGGACCGGTGAAAAACTGTTTTTT.

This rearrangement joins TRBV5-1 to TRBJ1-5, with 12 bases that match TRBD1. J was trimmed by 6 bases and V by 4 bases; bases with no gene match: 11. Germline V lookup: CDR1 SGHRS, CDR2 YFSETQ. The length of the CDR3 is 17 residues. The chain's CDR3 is CASSEGTGGFSSQPQHF. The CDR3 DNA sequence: TGCGCCAGCAGCGAGGGGACAGGGGGCTTTAGTAGTCAGCCCCAGCATTTT.

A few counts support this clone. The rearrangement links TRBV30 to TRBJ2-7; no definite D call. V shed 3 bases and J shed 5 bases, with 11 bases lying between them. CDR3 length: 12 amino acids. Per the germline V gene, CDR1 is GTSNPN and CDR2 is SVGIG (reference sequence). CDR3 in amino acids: CAWRPRPNEQYF. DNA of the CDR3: TGTGCCTGGAGGCCCCGTCCTAACGAGCAGTACTTC.

CDR3: CASSRVNQPQHF. CDR3 DNA: TGTGCCAGCAGTCGAGTTAATCAGCCCCAGCATTTT. The V gene is TRBV2, the J gene TRBJ1-5; D gene unclear. Per the germline V gene, CDR1 is SNHLY and CDR2 is FYNNEI. The CDR3 length is 12 residues. V lost 5 bases, J lost 4 bases, and 6 bases lay in between. The entire variable domain, with the rest obtained from reference TRBV2 and TRBJ1-5, is as follows: EPEVTQTPSHQVTQMGQEVILRCVPISNHLYFYWYRQILGQKVEFLVSFYNNEISEKSEIFDDQFSVERPDGSNFTLKIRSTKLEDSAMYFCASSRVNQPQHFGDGTRLSIL.

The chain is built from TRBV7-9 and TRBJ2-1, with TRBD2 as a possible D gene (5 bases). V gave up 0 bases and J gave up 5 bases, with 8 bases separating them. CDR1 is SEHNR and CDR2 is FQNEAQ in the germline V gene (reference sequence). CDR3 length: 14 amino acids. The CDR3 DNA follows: TGTGCCAGCAGCTTAGCTAGCGTAGACAATGAGCAGTTCTTC. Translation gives CASSLASVDNEQFF.

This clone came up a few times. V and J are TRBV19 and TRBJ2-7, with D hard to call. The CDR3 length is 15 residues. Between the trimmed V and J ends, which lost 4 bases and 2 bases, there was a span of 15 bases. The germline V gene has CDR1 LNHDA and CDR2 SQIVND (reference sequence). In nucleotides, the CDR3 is TGTGCCAGTAGTACCCTGACGACACCTCCCTACGAGCAGTACTTC. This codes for CASSTLTTPPYEQYF.

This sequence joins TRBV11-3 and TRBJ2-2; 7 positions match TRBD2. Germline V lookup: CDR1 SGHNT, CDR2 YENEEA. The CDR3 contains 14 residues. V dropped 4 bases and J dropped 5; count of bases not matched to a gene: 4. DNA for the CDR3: TGTGCCAGCAGCTCTGAAGCGGGGACCGGGGAGCTGTTTTTT. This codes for CASSSEAGTGELFF.

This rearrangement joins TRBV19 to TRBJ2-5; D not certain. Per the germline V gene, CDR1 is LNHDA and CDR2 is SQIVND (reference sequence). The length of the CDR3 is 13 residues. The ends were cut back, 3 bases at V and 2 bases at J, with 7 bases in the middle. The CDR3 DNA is TGTGCCAGTAGTATCGTGGAGCAAGAGACCCAGTACTTC. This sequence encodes CASSIVEQETQYF.

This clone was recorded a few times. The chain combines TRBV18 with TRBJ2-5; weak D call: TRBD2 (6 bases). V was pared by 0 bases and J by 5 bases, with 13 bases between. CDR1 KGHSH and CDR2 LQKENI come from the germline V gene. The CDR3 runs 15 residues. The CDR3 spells CASSPPLAFSETQYF. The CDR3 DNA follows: TGTGCCAGCTCACCACCTCTAGCGTTCTCGGAGACCCAGTACTTC.

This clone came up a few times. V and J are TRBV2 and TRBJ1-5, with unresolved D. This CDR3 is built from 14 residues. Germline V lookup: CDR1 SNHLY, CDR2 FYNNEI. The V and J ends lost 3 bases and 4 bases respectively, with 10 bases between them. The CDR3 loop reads CASSEGTENQPQHF. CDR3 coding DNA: TGTGCCAGCAGTGAGGGTACAGAGAATCAGCCCCAGCATTTT.

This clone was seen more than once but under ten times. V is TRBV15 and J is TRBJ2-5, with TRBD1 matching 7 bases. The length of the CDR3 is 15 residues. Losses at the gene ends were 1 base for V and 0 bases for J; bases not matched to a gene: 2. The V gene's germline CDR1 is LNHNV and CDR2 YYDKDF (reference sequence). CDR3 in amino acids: CATSRVQGYQETQYF. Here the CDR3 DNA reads TGTGCCACCAGCAGAGTACAGGGGTACCAAGAGACCCAGTACTTC.

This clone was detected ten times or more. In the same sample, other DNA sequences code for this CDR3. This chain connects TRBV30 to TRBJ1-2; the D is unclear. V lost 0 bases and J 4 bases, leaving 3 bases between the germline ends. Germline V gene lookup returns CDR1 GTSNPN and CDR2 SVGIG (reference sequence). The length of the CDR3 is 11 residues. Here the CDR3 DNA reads TGTGCCTGGAGTGTACTCTATGGCTACACCTTC. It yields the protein CAWSVLYGYTF.

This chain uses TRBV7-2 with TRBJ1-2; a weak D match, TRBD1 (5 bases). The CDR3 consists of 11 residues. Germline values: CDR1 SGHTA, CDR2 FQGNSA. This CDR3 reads CDTSGGYGYTF. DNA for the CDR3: TGTGACACCTCCGGGGGGTATGGCTACACCTTC.